The source of this TCR beta chain is a study of vaccination effects on CD4 cells after COVID-19. CD4+ T cells specific for antigen were expanded with viral peptide pools by the ViraFEST assay before sequencing. Once cultured for approximately eleven days, the cells underwent separation to obtain CD4+ T cells. Everyone in the study got two shots of either the BNT162b2 or mRNA-1273 vaccine. Whole-study findings and limits: Convalescent patients in the study were few, and early post-infection timepoints were absent.

Repertoires were generated with immunoSEQ multiplex PCR, while TCRdb's copy carries only in-frame clones and drops some. The data contain approximately 17,000 clones, 55% to 75% of them singletons. The germline V and J ends were trimmed by 3 bases and 2 bases, with 11 bases remaining between them. This CDR3 is built from 14 residues. CDR1 and CDR2 from the germline V gene are MNHEY and SMNVEV (reference sequence). As to this clone: Its target is not known.

The material was CD4+ T cells from PBMCs cultured with SARS-CoV-2 spike peptides, obtained after COVID-19 vaccination. The receptor was isolated from a human donor who received a COVID-19 vaccine. The chain has TRBV27 and TRBJ2-7; the D gene is possibly TRBD2 (6 bases). The CDR3 loop is CASSFAGRTYEQYF. The CDR3 DNA follows: TGTGCCAGCAGTTTCGCAGGGAGGACCTACGAGCAGTACTTC.